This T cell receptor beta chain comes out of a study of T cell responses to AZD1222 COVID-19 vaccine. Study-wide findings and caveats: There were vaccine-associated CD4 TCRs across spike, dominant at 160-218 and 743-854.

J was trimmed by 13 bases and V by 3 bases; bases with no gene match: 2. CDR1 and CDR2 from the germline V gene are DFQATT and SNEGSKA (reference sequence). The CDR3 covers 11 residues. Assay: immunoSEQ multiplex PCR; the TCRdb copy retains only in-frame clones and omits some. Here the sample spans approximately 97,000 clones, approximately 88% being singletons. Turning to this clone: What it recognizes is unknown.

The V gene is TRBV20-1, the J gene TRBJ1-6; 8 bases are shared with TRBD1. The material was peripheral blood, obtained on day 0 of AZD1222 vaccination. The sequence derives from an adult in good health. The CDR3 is CSARRQGPLHF. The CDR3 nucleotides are TGCAGTGCTAGGAGACAGGGGCCCCTCCACTTT.